The following is a T cell receptor beta chain sequence with its context. Its specificity is not known. CDR1 is GTSNPN, CDR2 SVGIG, per germline (reference sequence). The length of the CDR3 is 13 residues. V was trimmed by 5 bases and J by 7 bases, leaving 15 bases between them. Repertoires were generated with immunoSEQ multiplex PCR, while TCRdb's copy carries only in-frame clones and drops some. The top ten clones hold 6.5% to 10% of a sample with around 99,000 clones, approximately 90% of them seen once. This record belongs to a study of T cell responses to AZD1222 COVID-19 vaccine. Study-level results: In a largely white British group with more females than males, clonal diversity was possibly underestimated. The study found Spike-specific TCR breadth and depth rose after two AZD1222 doses. Just six AZD1222 recipients were seropositive at baseline. Across spike, vaccine-associated CD4 TCRs were found, dominant at 160-218 and 743-854.

The chain recombines TRBV30 with TRBJ1-5; the D gene is possibly TRBD1 (6 bases). The sample here was peripheral blood, taken 28 days after the second AZD1222 dose. This clonotype was sampled from an adult who received the AZD1222 COVID-19 vaccine. CDR3: CAWGGAGSQPQHF. The CDR3 DNA reads as TGTGCCTGGGGGGGGGCAGGGAGCCAGCCCCAGCATTTT.